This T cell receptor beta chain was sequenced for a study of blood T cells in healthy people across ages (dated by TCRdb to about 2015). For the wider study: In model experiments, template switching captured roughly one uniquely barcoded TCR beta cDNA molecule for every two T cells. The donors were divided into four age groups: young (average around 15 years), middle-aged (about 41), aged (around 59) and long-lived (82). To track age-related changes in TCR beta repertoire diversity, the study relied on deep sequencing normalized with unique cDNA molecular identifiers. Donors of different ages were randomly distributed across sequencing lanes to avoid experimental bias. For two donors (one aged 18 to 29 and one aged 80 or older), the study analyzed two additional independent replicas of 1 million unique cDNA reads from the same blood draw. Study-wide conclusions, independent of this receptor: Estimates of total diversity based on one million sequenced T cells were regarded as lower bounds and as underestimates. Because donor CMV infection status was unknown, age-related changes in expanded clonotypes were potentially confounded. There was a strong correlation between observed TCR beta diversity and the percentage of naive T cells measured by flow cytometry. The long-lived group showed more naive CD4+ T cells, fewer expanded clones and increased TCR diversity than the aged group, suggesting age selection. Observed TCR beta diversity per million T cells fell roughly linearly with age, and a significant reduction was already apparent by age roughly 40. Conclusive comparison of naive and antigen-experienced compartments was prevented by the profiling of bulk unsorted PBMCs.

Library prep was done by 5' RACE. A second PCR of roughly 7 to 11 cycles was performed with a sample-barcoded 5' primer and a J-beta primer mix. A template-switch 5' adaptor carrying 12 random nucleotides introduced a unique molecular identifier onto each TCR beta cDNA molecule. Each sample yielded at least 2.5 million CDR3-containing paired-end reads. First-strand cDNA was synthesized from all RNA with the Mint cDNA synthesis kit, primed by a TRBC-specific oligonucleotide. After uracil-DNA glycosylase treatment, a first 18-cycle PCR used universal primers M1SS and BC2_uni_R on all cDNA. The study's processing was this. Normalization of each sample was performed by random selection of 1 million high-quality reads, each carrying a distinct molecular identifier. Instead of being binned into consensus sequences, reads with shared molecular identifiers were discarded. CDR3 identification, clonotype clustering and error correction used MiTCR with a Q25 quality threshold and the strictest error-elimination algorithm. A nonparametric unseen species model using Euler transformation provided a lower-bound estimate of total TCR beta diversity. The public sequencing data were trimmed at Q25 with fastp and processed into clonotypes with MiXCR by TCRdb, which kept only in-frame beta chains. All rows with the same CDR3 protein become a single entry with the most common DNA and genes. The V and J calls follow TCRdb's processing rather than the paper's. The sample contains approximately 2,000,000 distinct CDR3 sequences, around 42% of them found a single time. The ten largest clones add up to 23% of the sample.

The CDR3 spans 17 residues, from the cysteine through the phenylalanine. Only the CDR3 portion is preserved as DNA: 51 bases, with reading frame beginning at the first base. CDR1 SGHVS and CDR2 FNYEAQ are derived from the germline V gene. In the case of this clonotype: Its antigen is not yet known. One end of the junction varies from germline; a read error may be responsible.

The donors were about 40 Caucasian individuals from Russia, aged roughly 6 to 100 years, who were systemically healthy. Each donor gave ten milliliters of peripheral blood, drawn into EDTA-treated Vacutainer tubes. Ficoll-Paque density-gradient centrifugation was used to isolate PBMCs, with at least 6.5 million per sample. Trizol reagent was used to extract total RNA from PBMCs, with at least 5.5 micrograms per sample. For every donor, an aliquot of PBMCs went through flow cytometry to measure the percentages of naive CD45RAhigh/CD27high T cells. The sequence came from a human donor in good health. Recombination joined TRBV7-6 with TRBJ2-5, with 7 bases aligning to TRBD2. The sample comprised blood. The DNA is TGTGCCAGCAGCTTAAATGCCTGGGGGGGTCCCCAAGAGGCCCAGTACTTC. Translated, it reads CASSLNAWGGPQEAQYF.